Below are 13 T cell receptor beta chains sequenced from a single sample in a study of control samples from healthy donors and cancer patients. The table came from immunoSEQ multiplex PCR; TCRdb's copy has only in-frame clones and leaves some out. The sample holds 150,000 to 200,000 clones, around 95% seen once. Sequencing was carried out using blood. Receptor source: a woman aged 40-49 years in good health.

V is TRBV5-1 and J is TRBJ1-5; the D gene is possibly TRBD1 (6 bases). Trimming left V 1 base short and J 11 bases short, with 19 bases between. The CDR3 is 15 residues long. Germline values: CDR1 SGHRS, CDR2 YFSETQ. CDR3 DNA: TGCGCCAGCAGCTTGTCCGGGGGCCCGCTGGAGGCCCAGCATTTT. Protein sequence: CASSLSGGPLEAQHF. The whole variable domain, remainder taken from reference TRBV5-1 and TRBJ1-5, is KAGVTQTPRYLIKTRGQQVTLSCSPISGHRSVSWYQQTPGQGLQFLFEYFSETQRNKGNFPGRFSGRQFSNSRSEMNVSTLELGDSALYLCASSLSGGPLEAQHFGDGTRLSIL.

This chain connects TRBV2 to TRBJ1-4, with a tentative D call TRBD1 (6 bases). With 0 bases removed from V and 8 bases from J, the gap between germline ends came to 22 bases. The CDR3 spans 18 residues. The V gene's germline CDR1 is SNHLY and CDR2 FYNNEI. CDR3 bases: TGTGCCAGCAGTGAAGCCCGGAGTGGTACAGGGAGGGAAGAAAAACTGTTTTTT. Protein product: CASSEARSGTGREEKLFF.

Comments on this clone: Additional DNA sequences in this sample encode the identical CDR3. The chain links TRBV5-1 to TRBJ1-5; perhaps TRBD1 as D (5 bases). This CDR3 spans 14 amino acids. Trimming shortened V by 0 bases and J by 4 bases, and 8 bases separated the two germline ends. Per the germline V gene, CDR1 is SGHRS and CDR2 is YFSETQ. The CDR3 loop is CASSLGGSNQPQHF. The DNA for the CDR3 is TGCGCCAGCAGCTTGGGGGGGAGTAATCAGCCCCAGCATTTT.

V usage is TRBV4-3 and J usage is TRBJ2-1; 8 nucleotides agree with TRBD2. The CDR3 is made up of 15 amino acids. J gave up 4 bases and V 1 base, and 3 bases lay outside the gene matches. The V gene's germline CDR1 is LGHNA and CDR2 YSLEER. CDR3 residues: CASSQAGGTYNEQFF. The CDR3 nucleotides are TGCGCCAGCAGCCAAGCGGGGGGGACGTACAATGAGCAGTTCTTC.

This chain uses TRBV7-3 with TRBJ1-6, with D perhaps matching TRBD1 (5 bases). Deletions cut 5 bases from V and 7 bases from J, with 12 bases between. The CDR3 extends over 14 amino acids. Germline CDR1 reads SGHTA; CDR2 reads FQGTGA. In DNA, the CDR3 is TGTGCCAGCAGCCCGGGGCAGCCCAATTCACCCCTCCACTTT. It specifies CASSPGQPNSPLHF.

This clone was counted a single time. The rearrangement uses TRBV7-9 and TRBJ1-2; a possible D gene is TRBD1 (5 bases). V was trimmed by 4 bases and J by 3 bases, leaving 15 bases between them. Germline values: CDR1 SEHNR, CDR2 FQNEAQ (reference sequence). The CDR3 runs 15 residues. The CDR3 reads CASSSRRGEDYGYTF. The CDR3 DNA sequence: TGTGCCAGCAGCTCGAGAAGAGGGGAGGACTATGGCTACACCTTC. The full variable domain, rest sourced from reference TRBV7-9 and TRBJ1-2, is DTGVSQNPRHKITKRGQNVTFRCDPISEHNRLYWYRQTLGQGPEFLTYFQNEAQLEKSRLLSDRFSAERPKGSFSTLEIQRTEQGDSAMYLCASSSRRGEDYGYTFGSGTRLTVV.

The chain joins TRBV30 to TRBJ1-2, with D uncertain. V dropped 3 bases and J dropped 4 bases, with 15 bases sitting between them. This CDR3 has 14 residues. Germline V gene sequence: CDR1 GTSNPN, CDR2 SVGIG (reference sequence). The CDR3 coding sequence is TGTGCCTGGAGCCTCCTCGCGCGTTCCTATGGCTACACCTTC. It encodes CAWSLLARSYGYTF.

The chain carries TRBV2 and TRBJ1-2, with D hard to call. V lost 1 base to trimming and J lost 6 bases, with 9 bases between them. This CDR3 spans 13 amino acids. Germline CDR1 SNHLY, CDR2 FYNNEI. The CDR3 loop is CASSEGGRNGYTF. The CDR3, as DNA: TGTGCCAGCAGTGAAGGAGGAAGGAATGGCTACACCTTC.

The CDR3 coding sequence is TGTGCCAGCAGCCTTACTTGGGGGGTCACTGAAGCTTTCTTT. This codes for CASSLTWGVTEAFF. This rearrangement joins TRBV7-9 to TRBJ1-1; D is perhaps TRBD1 (5 bases). The CDR3 is 14 residues long. V dropped 5 bases and J dropped 4 bases, with 14 bases sitting between them. In germline, CDR1 is SEHNR, CDR2 FQNEAQ (reference sequence).

J is TRBJ1-2 and V is TRBV18; D possibly corresponds to TRBD1 (5 bases). The CDR3 length is 13 residues. Trimming removed 4 bases from V and 5 bases from J, with 11 bases in between. Germline CDR1 and CDR2: KGHSH and LQKENI. As DNA, the CDR3 is TGTGCCAGCTCACAAAGACAGCTATATGGCTACACCTTC. Translating it yields CASSQRQLYGYTF.

This clone appeared a single time. The chain carries TRBV7-9 and TRBJ2-3, with D possibly TRBD1 on 6 matching bases. The length of the CDR3 is 16 residues. Germline CDR1 reads SEHNR; CDR2 reads FQNEAQ (reference sequence). V lost 5 bases to trimming and J lost 0 bases, with 15 bases between them. As DNA, the CDR3 is TGTGCCAGCAGCCCTGAGGGGACACTGAGCACAGATACGCAGTATTTT. It specifies CASSPEGTLSTDTQYF.

The gene calls are TRBV27 and TRBJ2-3, with 9 nucleotides matching TRBD2. Trimming removed 6 bases from V and 2 bases from J; junction bases left unmatched: 18. This CDR3 is built from 19 residues. CDR1 and CDR2 (germline): MNHEY, SMNVEV (reference sequence). CDR3 DNA: TGTGCCAGCAGCCAAGCCCGGCTAGCGGGGTCCCGATTCACAGATACGCAGTATTTT. Translated: CASSQARLAGSRFTDTQYF.

The rearrangement joins TRBV4-3 to TRBJ1-6, with no clear D. Looked up from germline, CDR1 is LGHNA and CDR2 is YSLEER. The CDR3 spans 13 residues. V lost 2 bases and J lost 7, with 6 bases in between. CDR3 DNA sequence: TGCGCCAGCAGCCAAAAGGCCAATTCACCCCTCCACTTT. Translation gives CASSQKANSPLHF.